One sample yielded the 5 T cell receptor beta chains listed below, sequenced in a study of T cell repertoires in cytomegalovirus infection. Their recognized antigens are unknown. MiXCR, run by TCRdb on the reads, gives a single entry per CDR3 protein. The profile shows about 920,000 distinct CDR3 sequences, 31% of them singletons. The sequences come from cultured CD8+ T cells from PBMCs, collected from culture after CMV antigen stimulation. Receptor source: a human donor in good health (CMV status not recorded). Some clones in this sample may be carry-over from other donors' samples.

This clonotype was detected a few times. One end of the junction is discordant with germline, which a read error may explain. The V and J genes are TRBV7-6 and TRBJ1-5; D gene unclear. Germline V CDR1 and CDR2: SGHVS, FNYEAQ. The CDR3 loop spans 13 amino acids. CDR3 in amino acids: CASSLTLGQPQHF. CDR3 coding DNA: TGTGCTAGCAGCTTAACTTTGGGCCAGCCCCAGCATTTT.

This clonotype was counted once. A much bigger clone sits one base away, suggesting this may be a read error. This CDR3 fails to terminate in the conserved phenylalanine or tryptophan, so it likely reflects a read error. The rearrangement links TRBV7-2 to TRBJ1-4; D ambiguous. Germline V lookup: CDR1 SGHTA, CDR2 FQGNSA. This CDR3 region has 14 residues. Trimming shortened V by 5 bases and J by 7 bases, and 14 bases separated the two germline ends. CDR3 residues: CASSLYDIREKLFS. Here the CDR3 DNA reads TGTGCCAGCAGCCTCTATGACATACGTGAAAAACTGTTTTCT.

The chain joins TRBV28 to TRBJ1-5; D unclear. CDR1 and CDR2 (germline): MDHEN, SYDVKM. Trimming removed 1 base at V and 5 bases at J, with 15 bases between. The CDR3 consists of 16 residues. CDR3 sequence (DNA): TGTGCCAGCAGTTTATACGGGTTAAGAGGCGATCAGCCCCAGCATTTT. Its protein product is CASSLYGLRGDQPQHF.

The V and J genes are TRBV28 and TRBJ1-1; maybe TRBD1 (6 bases). The germline V and J ends were trimmed by 5 bases and 4 bases, with 17 bases remaining between them. The CDR3 consists of 15 residues. The germline V gene encodes CDR1 MDHEN and CDR2 SYDVKM. CDR3 sequence reads: CASSLRDGGFTEAFF. The DNA of the CDR3 is TGTGCCAGCAGTCTGCGAGATGGGGGCTTCACTGAAGCTTTCTTT.

In this sample, this clonotype turned up a few times. The chain employs TRBV7-9 and TRBJ2-7; no clear D gene. This CDR3 has 15 residues. Germline assignment: CDR1 SEHNR and CDR2 FQNEAQ (reference sequence). V lost 1 base, J lost 3 bases, and 13 bases lay in between. The CDR3 region has the DNA TGTGCCAGCAGCTTAGATTCCAGGAAAATCTACGAGCAGTACTTC. Translation: CASSLDSRKIYEQYF.